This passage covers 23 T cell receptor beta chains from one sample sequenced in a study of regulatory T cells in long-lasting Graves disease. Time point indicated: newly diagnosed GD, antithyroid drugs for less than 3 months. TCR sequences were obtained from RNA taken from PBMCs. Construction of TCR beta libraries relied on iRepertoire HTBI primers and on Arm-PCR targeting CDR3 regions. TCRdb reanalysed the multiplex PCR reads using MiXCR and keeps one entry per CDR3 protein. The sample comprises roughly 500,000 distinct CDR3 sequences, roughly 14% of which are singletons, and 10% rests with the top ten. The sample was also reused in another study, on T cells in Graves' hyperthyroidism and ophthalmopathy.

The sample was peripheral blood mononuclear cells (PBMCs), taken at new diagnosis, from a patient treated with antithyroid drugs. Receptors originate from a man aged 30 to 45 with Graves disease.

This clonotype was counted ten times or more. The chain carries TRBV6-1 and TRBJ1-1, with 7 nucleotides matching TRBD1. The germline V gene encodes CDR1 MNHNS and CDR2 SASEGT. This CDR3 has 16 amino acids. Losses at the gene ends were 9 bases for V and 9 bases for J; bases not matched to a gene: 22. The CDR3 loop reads CASTSPYAGTVCKAFF. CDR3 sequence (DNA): TGTGCCAGTACTAGCCCCTATGCCGGGACAGTGTGCAAAGCTTTCTTT.

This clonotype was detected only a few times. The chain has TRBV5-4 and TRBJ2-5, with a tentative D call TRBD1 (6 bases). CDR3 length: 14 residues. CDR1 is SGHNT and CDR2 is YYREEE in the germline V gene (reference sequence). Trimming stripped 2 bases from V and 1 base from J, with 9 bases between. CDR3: CASSFRGFQETQYF. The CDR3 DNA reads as TGTGCCAGCAGCTTCAGGGGATTCCAAGAGACCCAGTACTTC.

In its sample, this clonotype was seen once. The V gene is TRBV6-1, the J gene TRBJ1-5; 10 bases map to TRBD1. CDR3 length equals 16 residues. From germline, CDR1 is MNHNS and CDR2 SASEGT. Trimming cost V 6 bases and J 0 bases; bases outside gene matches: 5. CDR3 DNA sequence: TGTGCCAGCAGCGGACAGGGGGTGATTAGCAATCAGCCCCAGCATTTT. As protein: CASSGQGVISNQPQHF.

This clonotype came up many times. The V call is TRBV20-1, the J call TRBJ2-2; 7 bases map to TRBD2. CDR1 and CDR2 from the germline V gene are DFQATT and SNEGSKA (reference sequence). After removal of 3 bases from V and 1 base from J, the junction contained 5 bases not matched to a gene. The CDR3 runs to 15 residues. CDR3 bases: TGCAGTGCTAGTGATCCTAGCGGGAACACCGGGGAGCTGTTTTTT. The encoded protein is CSASDPSGNTGELFF.

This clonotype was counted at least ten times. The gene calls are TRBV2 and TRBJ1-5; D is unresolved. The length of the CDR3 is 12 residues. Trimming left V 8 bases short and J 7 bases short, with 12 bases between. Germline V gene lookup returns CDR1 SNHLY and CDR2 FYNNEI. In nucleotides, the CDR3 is TGTGCCAGCGCCTCGTTGGGGCAGCCCCAGCATTTT. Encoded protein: CASASLGQPQHF.

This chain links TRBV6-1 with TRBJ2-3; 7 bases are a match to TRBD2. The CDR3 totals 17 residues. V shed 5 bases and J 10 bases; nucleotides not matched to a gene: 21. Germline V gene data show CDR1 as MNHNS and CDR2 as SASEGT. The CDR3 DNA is TGTGCCAGCAGTACAAAGGGTACTGGCGGGAGCAGAAATGCGCAGTATTTT. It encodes CASSTKGTGGSRNAQYF.

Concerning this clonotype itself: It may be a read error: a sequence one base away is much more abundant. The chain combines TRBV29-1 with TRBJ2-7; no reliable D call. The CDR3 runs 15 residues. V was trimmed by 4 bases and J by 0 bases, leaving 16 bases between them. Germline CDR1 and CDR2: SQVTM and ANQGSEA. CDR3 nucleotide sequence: TGCAGCGTTGGATCGACAAAAGAGTACTCCTACGAGCAGTACTTC. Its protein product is CSVGSTKEYSYEQYF.

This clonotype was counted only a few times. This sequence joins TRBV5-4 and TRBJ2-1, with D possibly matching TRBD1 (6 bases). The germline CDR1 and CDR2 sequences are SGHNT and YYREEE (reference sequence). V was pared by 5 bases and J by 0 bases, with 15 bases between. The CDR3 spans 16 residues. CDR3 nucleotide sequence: TGTGCCAGCAGTTCAGGGGATATGAGCTCCTACAATGAGCAGTTCTTC. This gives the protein CASSSGDMSSYNEQFF. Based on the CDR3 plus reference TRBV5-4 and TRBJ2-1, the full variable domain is ETGVTQSPTHLIKTRGQQVTLRCSSQSGHNTVSWYQQALGQGPQFIFQYYREEENGRGNFPPRFSGLQFPNYSSELNVNALELDDSALYLCASSSGDMSSYNEQFFGPGTRLTVL.

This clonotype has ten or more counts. Here the CDR3 reads CAWSRQGNYGYTF. DNA of the CDR3: TGTGCCTGGAGTCGACAGGGAAACTATGGCTACACCTTC. J is TRBJ1-2 and V is TRBV30, with TRBD1 matching 7 bases. V lost 2 bases, J lost 2 bases, and 2 bases stayed unmatched. The length of the CDR3 is 13 residues. Per germline, CDR1 GTSNPN and CDR2 SVGIG (reference sequence).

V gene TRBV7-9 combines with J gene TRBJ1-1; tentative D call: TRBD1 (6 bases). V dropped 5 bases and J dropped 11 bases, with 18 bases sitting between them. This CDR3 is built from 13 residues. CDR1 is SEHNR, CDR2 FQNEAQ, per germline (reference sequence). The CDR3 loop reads CASSPDADRKAFF. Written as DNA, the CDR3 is TGTGCCAGCAGCCCCGATGCGGACAGAAAGGCTTTCTTT.

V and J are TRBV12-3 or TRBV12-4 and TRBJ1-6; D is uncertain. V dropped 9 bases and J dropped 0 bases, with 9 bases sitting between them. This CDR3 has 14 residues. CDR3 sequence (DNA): TGTGCCAGTGTCAGTAGCTCCTATAATTCACCCCTCCACTTT. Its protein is CASVSSSYNSPLHF.

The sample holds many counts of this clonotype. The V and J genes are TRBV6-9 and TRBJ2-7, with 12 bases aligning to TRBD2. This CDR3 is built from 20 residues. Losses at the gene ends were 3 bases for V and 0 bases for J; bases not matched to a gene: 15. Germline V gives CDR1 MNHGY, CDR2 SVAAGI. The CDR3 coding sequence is TGTGCCAGCAGTTACAAAGGCCTAGCGGGAGGGCGCCACAGCTCCTACGAGCAGTACTTC. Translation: CASSYKGLAGGRHSSYEQYF.

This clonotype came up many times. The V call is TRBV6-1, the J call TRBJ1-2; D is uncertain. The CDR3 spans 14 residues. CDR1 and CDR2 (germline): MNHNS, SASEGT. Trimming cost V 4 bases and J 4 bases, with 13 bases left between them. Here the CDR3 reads CASSGPPRSYGYTF. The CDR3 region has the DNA TGTGCCAGCAGTGGACCCCCCAGGAGCTATGGCTACACCTTC.

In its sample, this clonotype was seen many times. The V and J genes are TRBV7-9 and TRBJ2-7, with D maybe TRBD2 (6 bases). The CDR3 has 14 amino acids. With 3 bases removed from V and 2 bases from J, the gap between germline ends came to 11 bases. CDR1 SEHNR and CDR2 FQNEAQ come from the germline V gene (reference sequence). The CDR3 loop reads CASSLASATYEQYF. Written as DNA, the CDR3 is TGTGCCAGCAGCTTGGCTAGCGCCACCTACGAGCAGTACTTC. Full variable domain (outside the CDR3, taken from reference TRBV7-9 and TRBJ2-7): DTGVSQNPRHKITKRGQNVTFRCDPISEHNRLYWYRQTLGQGPEFLTYFQNEAQLEKSRLLSDRFSAERPKGSFSTLEIQRTEQGDSAMYLCASSLASATYEQYFGPGTRLTVT.

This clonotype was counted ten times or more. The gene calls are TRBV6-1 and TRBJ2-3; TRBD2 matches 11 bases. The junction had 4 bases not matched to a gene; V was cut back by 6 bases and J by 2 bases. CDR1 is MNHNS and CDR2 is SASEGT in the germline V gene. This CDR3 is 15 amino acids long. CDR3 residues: CASSRLAGTTDTQYF. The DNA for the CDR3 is TGTGCCAGCAGCCGACTAGCGGGGACCACAGATACGCAGTATTTT.

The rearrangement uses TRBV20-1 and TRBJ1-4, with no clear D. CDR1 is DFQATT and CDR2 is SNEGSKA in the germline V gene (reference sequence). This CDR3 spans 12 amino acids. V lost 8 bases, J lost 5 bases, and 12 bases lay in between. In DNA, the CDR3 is TGCAGTTTAGTTCAACTAAATGAAAAACTGTTTTTT. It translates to CSLVQLNEKLFF.

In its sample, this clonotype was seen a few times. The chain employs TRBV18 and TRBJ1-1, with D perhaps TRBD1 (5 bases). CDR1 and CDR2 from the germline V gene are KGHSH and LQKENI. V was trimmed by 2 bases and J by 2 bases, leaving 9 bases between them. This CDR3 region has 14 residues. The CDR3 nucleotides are TGTGCCAGCTCACCAGGGGGAACCAACACTGAAGCTTTCTTT. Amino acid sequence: CASSPGGTNTEAFF. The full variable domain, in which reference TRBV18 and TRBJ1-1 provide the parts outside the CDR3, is NAGVMQNPRHLVRRRGQEARLRCSPMKGHSHVYWYRQLPEEGLKFMVYLQKENIIDESGMPKERFSAEFPKEGPSILRIQQVVRGDSAAYFCASSPGGTNTEAFFGQGTRLTVV.

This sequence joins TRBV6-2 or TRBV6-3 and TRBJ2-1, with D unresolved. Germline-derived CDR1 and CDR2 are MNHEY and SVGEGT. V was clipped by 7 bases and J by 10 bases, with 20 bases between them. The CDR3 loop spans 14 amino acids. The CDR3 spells CASTFTRIAQEQFF. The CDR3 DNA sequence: TGTGCCAGCACCTTCACCCGAATAGCCCAAGAGCAGTTCTTC.

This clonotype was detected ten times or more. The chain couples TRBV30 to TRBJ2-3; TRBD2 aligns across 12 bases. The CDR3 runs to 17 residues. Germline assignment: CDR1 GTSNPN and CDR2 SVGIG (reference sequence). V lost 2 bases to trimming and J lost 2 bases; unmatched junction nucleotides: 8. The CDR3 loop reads CAWSRSRTSGNTDTQYF. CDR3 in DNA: TGTGCCTGGAGTCGATCTAGGACTAGCGGGAACACAGATACGCAGTATTTT. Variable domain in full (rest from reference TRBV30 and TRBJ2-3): SQTIHQWPATLVQPVGSPLSLECTVEGTSNPNLYWYRQAAGRGLQLLFYSVGIGQISSEVPQNLSASRPQDRQFILSSKKLLLSDSGFYLCAWSRSRTSGNTDTQYFGPGTRLTVL.

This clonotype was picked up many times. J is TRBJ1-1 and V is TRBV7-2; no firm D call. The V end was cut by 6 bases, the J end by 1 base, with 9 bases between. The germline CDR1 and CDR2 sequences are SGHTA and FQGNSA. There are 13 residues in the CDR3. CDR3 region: CASRPYRNTEAFF. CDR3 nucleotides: TGTGCCAGCAGGCCCTACCGGAACACTGAAGCTTTCTTT.

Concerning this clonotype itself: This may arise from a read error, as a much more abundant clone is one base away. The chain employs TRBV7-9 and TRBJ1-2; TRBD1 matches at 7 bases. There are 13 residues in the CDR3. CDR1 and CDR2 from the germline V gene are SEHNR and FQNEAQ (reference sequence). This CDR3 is CANSPGTAYGYTF. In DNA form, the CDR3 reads TGTGCCAACAGCCCGGGGACAGCTTATGGCTACACCTTC.

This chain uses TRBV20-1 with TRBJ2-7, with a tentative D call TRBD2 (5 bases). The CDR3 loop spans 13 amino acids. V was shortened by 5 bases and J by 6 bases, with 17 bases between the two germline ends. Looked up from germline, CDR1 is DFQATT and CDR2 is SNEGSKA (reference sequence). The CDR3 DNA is TGCAGTGCTCAAGAGGGCGGCGGCCCCGAGCAGTACTTC. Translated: CSAQEGGGPEQYF.

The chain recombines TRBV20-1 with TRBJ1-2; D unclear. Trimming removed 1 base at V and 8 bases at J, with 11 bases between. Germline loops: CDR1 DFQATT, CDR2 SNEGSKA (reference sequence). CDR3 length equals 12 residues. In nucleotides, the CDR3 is TGCAGTGCTAGAGTTATTAGGAGGGGCTACACCTTC. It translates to CSARVIRRGYTF.